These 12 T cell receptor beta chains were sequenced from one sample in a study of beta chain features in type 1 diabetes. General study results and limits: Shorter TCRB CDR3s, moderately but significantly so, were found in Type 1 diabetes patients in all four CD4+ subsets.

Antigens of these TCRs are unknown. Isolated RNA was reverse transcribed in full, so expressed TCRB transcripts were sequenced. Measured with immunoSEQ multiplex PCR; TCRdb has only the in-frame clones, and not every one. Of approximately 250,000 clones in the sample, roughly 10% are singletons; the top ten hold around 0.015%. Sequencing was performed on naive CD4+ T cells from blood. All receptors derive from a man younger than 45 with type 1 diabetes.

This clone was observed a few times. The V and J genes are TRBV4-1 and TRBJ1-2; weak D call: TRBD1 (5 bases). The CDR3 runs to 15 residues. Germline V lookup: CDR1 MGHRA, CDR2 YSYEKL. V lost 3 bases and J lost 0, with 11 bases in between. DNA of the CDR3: TGCGCCAGCAGCCATACAGGCGCCTCTAACTATGGCTACACCTTC. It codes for CASSHTGASNYGYTF.

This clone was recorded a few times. CDR3 sequence (DNA): TGTGCCAGCAGTGCCTCTCGGGAGCAGTACTTC. Translated, it gives CASSASREQYF. The chain carries TRBV28 and TRBJ2-7, with D uncertain. CDR1 is MDHEN and CDR2 is SYDVKM in the germline V gene. The CDR3 totals 11 residues. V was pared by 5 bases and J by 7 bases, with 9 bases between.

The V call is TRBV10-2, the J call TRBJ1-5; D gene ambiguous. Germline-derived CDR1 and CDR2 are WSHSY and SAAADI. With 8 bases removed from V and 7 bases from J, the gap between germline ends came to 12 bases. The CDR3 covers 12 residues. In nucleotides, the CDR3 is TGCGCCAGCCTCACCCCGGGGCAGCCCCAGCATTTT. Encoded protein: CASLTPGQPQHF.

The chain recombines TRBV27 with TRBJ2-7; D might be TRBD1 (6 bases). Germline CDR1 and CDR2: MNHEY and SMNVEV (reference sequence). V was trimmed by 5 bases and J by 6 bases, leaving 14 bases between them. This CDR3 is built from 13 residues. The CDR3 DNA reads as TGTGCCAGCAGTCACACGACAGGTTTCGAGCAGTACTTC. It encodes CASSHTTGFEQYF.

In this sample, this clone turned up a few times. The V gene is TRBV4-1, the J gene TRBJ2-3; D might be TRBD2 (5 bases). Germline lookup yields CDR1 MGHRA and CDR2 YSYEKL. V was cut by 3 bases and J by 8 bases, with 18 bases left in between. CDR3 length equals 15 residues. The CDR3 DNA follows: TGCGCCAGCAGCCACCCCCCGCCGGGGATTGGTACGCAGTATTTT. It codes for CASSHPPPGIGTQYF.

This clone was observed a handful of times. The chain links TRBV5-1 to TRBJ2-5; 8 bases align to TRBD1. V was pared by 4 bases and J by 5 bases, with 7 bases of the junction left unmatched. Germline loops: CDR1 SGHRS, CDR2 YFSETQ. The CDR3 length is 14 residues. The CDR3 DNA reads TGCGCCAGCAGCAGACAGGGGAGCCGGGAGACCCAGTACTTC. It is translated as CASSRQGSRETQYF. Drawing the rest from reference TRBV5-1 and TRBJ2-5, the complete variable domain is KAGVTQTPRYLIKTRGQQVTLSCSPISGHRSVSWYQQTPGQGLQFLFEYFSETQRNKGNFPGRFSGRQFSNSRSEMNVSTLELGDSALYLCASSRQGSRETQYFGPGTRLLVL.

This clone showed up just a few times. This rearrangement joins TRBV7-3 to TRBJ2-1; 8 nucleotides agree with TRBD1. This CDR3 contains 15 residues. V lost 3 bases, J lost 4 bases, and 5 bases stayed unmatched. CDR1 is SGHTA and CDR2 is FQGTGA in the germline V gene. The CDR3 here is CASSFQGAPYNEQFF. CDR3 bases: TGTGCCAGCAGCTTTCAGGGGGCGCCTTACAATGAGCAGTTCTTC. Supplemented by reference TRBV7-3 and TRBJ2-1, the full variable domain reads GAGVSQTPSNKVTEKGKYVELRCDPISGHTALYWYRQSLGQGPEFLIYFQGTGAADDSGLPNDRFFAVRPEGSVSTLKIQRTERGDSAVYLCASSFQGAPYNEQFFGPGTRLTVL.

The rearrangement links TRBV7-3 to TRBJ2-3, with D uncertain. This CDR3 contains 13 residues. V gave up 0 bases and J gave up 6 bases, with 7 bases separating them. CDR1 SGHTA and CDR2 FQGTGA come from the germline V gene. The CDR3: CASSLTKLDTQYF. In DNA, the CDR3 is TGTGCCAGCAGCTTAACCAAACTGGATACGCAGTATTTT.

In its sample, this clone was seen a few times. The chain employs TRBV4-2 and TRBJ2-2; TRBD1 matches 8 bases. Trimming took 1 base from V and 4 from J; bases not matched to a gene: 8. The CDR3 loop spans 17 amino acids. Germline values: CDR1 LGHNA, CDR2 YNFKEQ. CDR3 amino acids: CASSQVTGELGTGELFF. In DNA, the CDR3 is TGTGCCAGCAGCCAAGTGACAGGGGAGTTGGGCACCGGGGAGCTGTTTTTT.

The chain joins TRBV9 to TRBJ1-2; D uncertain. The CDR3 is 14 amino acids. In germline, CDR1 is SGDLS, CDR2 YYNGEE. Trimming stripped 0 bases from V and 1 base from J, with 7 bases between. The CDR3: CASSVDAGNYGYTF. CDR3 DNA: TGTGCCAGCAGCGTAGATGCGGGTAACTATGGCTACACCTTC.

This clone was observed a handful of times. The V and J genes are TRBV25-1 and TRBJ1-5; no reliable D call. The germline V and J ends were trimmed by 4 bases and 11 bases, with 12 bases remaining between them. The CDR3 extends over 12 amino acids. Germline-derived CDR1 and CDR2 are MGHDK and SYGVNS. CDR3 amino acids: CASSVGVGAQHF. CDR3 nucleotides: TGTGCCAGCAGTGTAGGTGTCGGGGCCCAGCATTTT.

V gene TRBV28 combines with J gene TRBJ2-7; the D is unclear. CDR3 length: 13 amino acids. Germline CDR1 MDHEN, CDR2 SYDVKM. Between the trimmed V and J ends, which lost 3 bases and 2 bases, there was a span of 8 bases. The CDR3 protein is CASSFYSPYEQYF. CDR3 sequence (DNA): TGTGCCAGCAGTTTCTACAGCCCCTACGAGCAGTACTTC.